Below are 20 T cell receptor beta chains sequenced from a single sample in a study of identifying expanded T cells in peripheral blood. Method: immunoSEQ multiplex PCR; TCRdb's copy keeps in-frame clones and lacks some. The sample has about 130,000 clones, about 86% seen once. The sample taken for sequencing was blood. These receptors originate from a person between 18 and 75 years old in good health.

The J gene is TRBJ1-4, the V gene TRBV9, with D perhaps TRBD1 (6 bases). V lost 0 bases, J lost 5 bases, and 14 bases lay in between. Germline values: CDR1 SGDLS, CDR2 YYNGEE. The CDR3 runs to 16 residues. CDR3 in DNA: TGTGCCAGCAGCGTAGTTCCGGACGGGGGCAATGAAAAACTGTTTTTT. Amino acid sequence: CASSVVPDGGNEKLFF.

The chain joins TRBV27 to TRBJ2-4, with a tentative D call TRBD1 (5 bases). V was shortened by 6 bases and J by 1 base, with 10 bases between the two germline ends. The germline V gene has CDR1 MNHEY and CDR2 SMNVEV (reference sequence). This CDR3 is built from 14 residues. The CDR3 reads CASRAAGAKNIQYF. The DNA of the CDR3 is TGTGCCAGCAGGGCCGCAGGGGCCAAAAACATTCAGTACTTC.

This chain uses TRBV7-9 with TRBJ2-1; 7 nucleotides match TRBD2. CDR1 is SEHNR, CDR2 FQNEAQ, per germline (reference sequence). The J segment lost 7 bases and the V segment lost 8 bases, leaving 8 bases of the junction unmatched. The CDR3 totals 13 residues. CDR3 sequence (DNA): TGTGCCAGCCCCGGTGGGCGGGAGAATGAGCAGTTCTTC. Translation gives CASPGGRENEQFF. Variable domain in full (rest from reference TRBV7-9 and TRBJ2-1): DTGVSQNPRHKITKRGQNVTFRCDPISEHNRLYWYRQTLGQGPEFLTYFQNEAQLEKSRLLSDRFSAERPKGSFSTLEIQRTEQGDSAMYLCASPGGRENEQFFGPGTRLTVL.

There are a few counts of this clone. V usage is TRBV6-5 and J usage is TRBJ1-2; D is unclear. CDR3 size: 12 residues. The germline CDR1 and CDR2 sequences are MNHEY and SVGAGI. Trimming removed 6 bases at V and 8 bases at J, with 13 bases between. The CDR3 nucleotides read TGTGCCAGCAGCCCCAGGATGGACGGCTACACCTTC. Its translation is CASSPRMDGYTF.

This clone showed up just a few times. The rearrangement links TRBV7-9 to TRBJ2-7; possible D gene TRBD2, 6 bases. The CDR3 consists of 13 residues. The germline V gene has CDR1 SEHNR and CDR2 FQNEAQ (reference sequence). V lost 4 bases and J 5 bases, leaving 12 bases between the germline ends. The CDR3 coding sequence is TGTGCCAGCAGCTCTGGTTCGGGGGACGAGCAGTACTTC. It specifies CASSSGSGDEQYF.

This CDR3 is CAISRSRVGREDEKLFF. The CDR3, as DNA: TGTGCCATCAGTAGAAGTAGAGTGGGCAGGGAAGACGAAAAACTGTTTTTT. The rearrangement uses TRBV10-3 and TRBJ1-4; TRBD1 might be the D (5 bases). The V gene lost 5 bases and the J gene lost 8 bases, with 24 bases spanning the gap. Germline V CDR1 and CDR2: ENHRY, SYGVKD. This CDR3 has 17 residues.

The CDR3 spells CASGTGDLNTEAFF. CDR3 coding DNA: TGTGCCTCAGGGACAGGGGATTTGAACACTGAAGCTTTCTTT. The rearrangement joins TRBV10-3 to TRBJ1-1; 10 nucleotides match TRBD1. Germline V lookup: CDR1 ENHRY, CDR2 SYGVKD. The CDR3 is 14 residues long. The trim removed 11 bases at V and 0 bases at J, leaving 6 bases unmatched.

This chain's CDR3 is CASSLSLQRGNQPQHF. DNA of the CDR3: TGTGCCAGCAGCTTATCCCTTCAACGGGGCAATCAGCCCCAGCATTTT. The V call is TRBV7-9, the J call TRBJ1-5; D is unresolved. Deletions cut 2 bases from V and 2 bases from J, with 13 bases between. CDR3 length: 16 amino acids. Germline values: CDR1 SEHNR, CDR2 FQNEAQ (reference sequence).

V and J are TRBV5-6 and TRBJ2-1; D is undetermined. Deletions cut 0 bases from V and 7 bases from J, with 8 bases between. The CDR3 is 13 amino acids. The germline V gene encodes CDR1 SGHDT and CDR2 YYEEEE. The CDR3 spells CASSLGHTNEQFF. The DNA of the CDR3 is TGTGCCAGCAGCTTGGGCCACACAAATGAGCAGTTCTTC.

The chain carries TRBV19 and TRBJ1-2; tentative D call: TRBD1 (5 bases). The ends were cut back, 6 bases at V and 8 bases at J, with 13 bases in the middle. This CDR3 spans 12 amino acids. Germline V CDR1 and CDR2: LNHDA, SQIVND (reference sequence). CDR3 nucleotide sequence: TGTGCCAGTAGGACCGCGGGGGACGGCTACACCTTC. It is translated as CASRTAGDGYTF.

This clone was counted a single time. Other DNA sequences in this specimen translate into the identical CDR3. The rearrangement links TRBV25-1 to TRBJ2-5; tentatively, D is TRBD1 or TRBD2 (5 bases each). Germline V gives CDR1 MGHDK, CDR2 SYGVNS. Trimming removed 6 bases from V and 4 bases from J, with 9 bases in between. The CDR3 is made up of 12 amino acids. The CDR3 DNA reads as TGTGCCAGCAGGAGGGGTGGAGAGACCCAGTACTTC. Translation: CASRRGGETQYF.

The chain joins TRBV6-5 to TRBJ1-6; D not certain. Trimming cost V 7 bases and J 7 bases, with 17 bases left between them. Germline V gene lookup returns CDR1 MNHEY and CDR2 SVGAGI. The CDR3 runs to 15 residues. CDR3: CASTLRWLGNSPLHF. The CDR3 DNA sequence: TGTGCCAGCACTTTGAGGTGGTTGGGCAATTCACCCCTCCACTTT.

V gene TRBV6-6 combines with J gene TRBJ2-7; the D is unclear. Between the trimmed V and J ends, which lost 3 bases and 5 bases, there was a span of 17 bases. The CDR3 length is 15 residues. Germline V CDR1 and CDR2: MNHNY, SVGAGI (reference sequence). The DNA of the CDR3 is TGTGCCAGCAGTTATTCAGGACCAGGCTCGGACGAGCAGTACTTC. This codes for CASSYSGPGSDEQYF.

This clone appeared once. The genes are TRBV9 and TRBJ2-3; perhaps D is TRBD1 or TRBD2 (5 bases each). The V end was cut by 3 bases, the J end by 3 bases, with 11 bases between. The germline gives CDR1 SGDLS, CDR2 YYNGEE. This CDR3 is 14 amino acids long. The CDR3 nucleotides are TGTGCCAGCAGCGCTGCGTGGGGGACAGATACGCAGTATTTT. Its protein is CASSAAWGTDTQYF.

The gene calls are TRBV9 and TRBJ1-3, with 8 bases aligning to TRBD1. J lost 0 bases, V lost 3 bases, and 14 bases had no gene match. Germline assignment: CDR1 SGDLS and CDR2 YYNGEE. CDR3 length: 19 amino acids. The CDR3 loop is CASSALRGTGSPSGNTIYF. DNA of the CDR3: TGTGCCAGCAGCGCCCTCCGAGGGACAGGCTCACCCTCTGGAAACACCATATATTTT.

This clone showed up just a few times. V and J are TRBV30 and TRBJ1-1; no firm D call. In germline, CDR1 is GTSNPN, CDR2 SVGIG (reference sequence). The V and J ends lost 0 bases and 11 bases respectively, with 13 bases between them. The CDR3 is 12 amino acids. CDR3 bases: TGTGCCTGGAGTGTCAGGAGGGAGGTGGCTTTCTTT. Translating it yields CAWSVRREVAFF.

The chain carries TRBV2 and TRBJ2-7; D remains unclear. Germline values: CDR1 SNHLY, CDR2 FYNNEI. This CDR3 region has 13 residues. V gave up 9 bases and J gave up 3 bases, with 15 bases separating them. The CDR3 spells CASGLQTGYEQYF. The CDR3 DNA reads TGTGCCAGTGGTTTACAAACTGGCTACGAGCAGTACTTC.

This clone has just a few counts. This chain links TRBV7-2 with TRBJ1-6, with D unclear. The CDR3 length is 12 residues. Per germline, CDR1 SGHTA and CDR2 FQGNSA. Between the trimmed V and J ends, which lost 1 base and 11 bases, there was a span of 6 bases. The DNA for the CDR3 is TGTGCCAGCAGCTTAGGTCTGCCACCCCTCCACTTT. It encodes CASSLGLPPLHF. Looking up the rest from reference TRBV7-2 and TRBJ1-6 gives the full variable domain: GAGVSQSPSNKVTEKGKDVELRCDPISGHTALYWYRQSLGQGLEFLIYFQGNSAPDKSGLPSDRFSAERTGGSVSTLTIQRTQQEDSAVYLCASSLGLPPLHFGNGTRLTVT.

This chain joins TRBV5-4 and TRBJ2-3; 10 bases are shared with TRBD2. This CDR3 contains 16 residues. Germline trimming cut 0 bases from V and 4 bases from J; bases unmatched to any gene: 5. CDR1 is SGHNT and CDR2 is YYREEE in the germline V gene (reference sequence). The CDR3 loop is CASSLERGGNADTQYF. CDR3 bases: TGTGCCAGCAGCTTGGAGCGGGGGGGCAATGCAGATACGCAGTATTTT.

CDR3 in DNA: TGTGCCAGCAGCCCCGGGACAGGGGGTTCCGATGAGCAGTTCTTC. It yields the protein CASSPGTGGSDEQFF. V is TRBV2 and J is TRBJ2-1; the match to TRBD1 covers 11 bases. The junction had 9 bases not matched to a gene; V was cut back by 6 bases and J by 8 bases. The CDR3 runs to 15 residues. Per germline, CDR1 SNHLY and CDR2 FYNNEI.